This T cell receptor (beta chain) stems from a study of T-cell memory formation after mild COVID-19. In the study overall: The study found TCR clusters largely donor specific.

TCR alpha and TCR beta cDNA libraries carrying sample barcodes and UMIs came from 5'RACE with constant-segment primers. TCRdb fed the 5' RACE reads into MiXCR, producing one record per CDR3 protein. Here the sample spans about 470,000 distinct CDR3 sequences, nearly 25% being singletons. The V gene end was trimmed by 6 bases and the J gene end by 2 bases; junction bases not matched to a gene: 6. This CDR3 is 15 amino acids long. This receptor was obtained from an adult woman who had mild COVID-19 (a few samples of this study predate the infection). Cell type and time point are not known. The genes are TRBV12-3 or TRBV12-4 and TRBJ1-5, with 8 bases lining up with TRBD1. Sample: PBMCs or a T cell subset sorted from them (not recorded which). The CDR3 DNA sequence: TGTGCCAGCAGCTCAGGACAGGGCGGCAATCAGCCCCAGCATTTT. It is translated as CASSSGQGGNQPQHF.